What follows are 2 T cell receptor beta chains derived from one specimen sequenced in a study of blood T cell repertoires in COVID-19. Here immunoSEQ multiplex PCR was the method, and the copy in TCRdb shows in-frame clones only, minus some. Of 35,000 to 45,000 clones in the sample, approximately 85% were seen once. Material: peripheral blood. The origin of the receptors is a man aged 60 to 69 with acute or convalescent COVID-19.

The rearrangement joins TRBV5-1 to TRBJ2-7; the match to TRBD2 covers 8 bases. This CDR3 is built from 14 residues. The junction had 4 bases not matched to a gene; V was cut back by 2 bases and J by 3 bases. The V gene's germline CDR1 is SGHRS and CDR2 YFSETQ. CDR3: CASSFGSGDYEQYF. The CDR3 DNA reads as TGCGCCAGCAGCTTTGGTAGCGGGGACTACGAGCAGTACTTC. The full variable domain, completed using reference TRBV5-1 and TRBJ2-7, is KAGVTQTPRYLIKTRGQQVTLSCSPISGHRSVSWYQQTPGQGLQFLFEYFSETQRNKGNFPGRFSGRQFSNSRSEMNVSTLELGDSALYLCASSFGSGDYEQYFGPGTRLTVT.

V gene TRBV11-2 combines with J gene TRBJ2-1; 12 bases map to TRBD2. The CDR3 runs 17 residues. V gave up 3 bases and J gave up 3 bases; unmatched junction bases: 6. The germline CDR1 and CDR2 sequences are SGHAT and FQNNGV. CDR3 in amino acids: CASSFLAGGADYNEQFF. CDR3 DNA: TGTGCCAGCAGCTTTCTAGCGGGGGGGGCAGACTACAATGAGCAGTTCTTC.